What follows are 8 T cell receptor beta chains derived from one specimen sequenced in a study of cytotoxic CD8 clonotypes in ibrutinib-treated CLL. Libraries were prepared by immunoSEQ multiplex PCR; TCRdb keeps only in-frame clonotypes and omits some of them. The sample contains some 120,000 clones, 84% of which appear only once. The sequenced sample was PBMCs, obtained after 24 months of ibrutinib treatment. These receptors originate from a human donor with chronic lymphocytic leukemia.

This rearrangement joins TRBV7-9 to TRBJ2-3; D may correspond to TRBD1 or TRBD2 (7 bases each). CDR1 is SEHNR, CDR2 FQNEAQ, per germline (reference sequence). The germline V and J ends were trimmed by 5 bases and 6 bases, with 15 bases remaining between them. The CDR3 sequence is 14 residues long. DNA for the CDR3: TGTGCCAGCAGCCAGGGGGGGGTGATGGATACGCAGTATTTT. The encoded protein is CASSQGGVMDTQYF.

This chain uses TRBV5-6 with TRBJ1-1, with a weak D call TRBD1 (6 bases). Deletions cut 0 bases from V and 11 bases from J, with 11 bases between. The CDR3 spans 12 residues. Germline-derived CDR1 and CDR2 are SGHDT and YYEEEE. The CDR3 DNA sequence: TGTGCCAGCAGCTTGGTTACAGGGACGGCTTTCTTT. Translated: CASSLVTGTAFF.

J is TRBJ2-7 and V is TRBV28; no clear D gene. Germline V gives CDR1 MDHEN, CDR2 SYDVKM. CDR3 length equals 14 residues. The germline V and J ends were trimmed by 4 bases and 7 bases, with 17 bases remaining between them. CDR3 sequence: CASSSPPQENEQYF. In nucleotides, the CDR3 is TGTGCCAGCAGTTCGCCTCCTCAGGAAAATGAGCAGTACTTC. Variable domain in full (rest from reference TRBV28 and TRBJ2-7): DVKVTQSSRYLVKRTGEKVFLECVQDMDHENMFWYRQDPGLGLRLIYFSYDVKMKEKGDIPEGYSVSREKKERFSLILESASTNQTSMYLCASSSPPQENEQYFGPGTRLTVT.

V and J are TRBV6-4 and TRBJ1-1; D not certain. This CDR3 comprises 15 residues. In germline, CDR1 is MRHNA, CDR2 SNTAGT. Trimming stripped 1 base from V and 4 bases from J, with 13 bases between. CDR3 residues: CASSDYWGSGTEAFF. In DNA, the CDR3 is TGTGCCAGCAGTGACTATTGGGGAAGCGGCACTGAAGCTTTCTTT.

This clone has a single count. The chain combines TRBV11-2 with TRBJ2-5; D gene ambiguous. V gave up 5 bases and J gave up 2 bases, with 3 bases separating them. The CDR3 is 11 residues long. From germline, CDR1 is SGHAT and CDR2 FQNNGV. The CDR3 loop reads CASSHQETQYF. CDR3 bases: TGTGCCAGCAGCCATCAAGAGACCCAGTACTTC.

The chain uses TRBV28 and TRBJ2-1; 13 bases agree with TRBD2. The CDR3 spans 16 residues. J gave up 1 base and V 6 bases, and 3 bases lay outside the gene matches. Germline CDR1 MDHEN, CDR2 SYDVKM. The CDR3 is CASRTTSGGSYNEQFF. DNA of the CDR3: TGTGCCAGCAGAACGACTAGCGGGGGGTCCTACAATGAGCAGTTCTTC.

V usage is TRBV4-1 and J usage is TRBJ2-2; weak D call: TRBD2 (5 bases). V was trimmed by 0 bases and J by 4 bases, leaving 12 bases between them. The CDR3 has 16 residues. Germline lookup yields CDR1 MGHRA and CDR2 YSYEKL. Here the CDR3 DNA reads TGCGCCAGCAGCCAAGATCGCGGGTTGGGCACCGGGGAGCTGTTTTTT. Residues: CASSQDRGLGTGELFF.

This sequence joins TRBV4-1 and TRBJ2-4; TRBD2 might be the D (5 bases). This CDR3 has 15 residues. CDR1 and CDR2 from the germline V gene are MGHRA and YSYEKL. Trimming left V 2 bases short and J 7 bases short, with 15 bases between. This CDR3 reads CASSQLLAGRNIQYF. The CDR3 bases are TGCGCCAGCAGCCAACTTTTGGCGGGTCGGAACATTCAGTACTTC.